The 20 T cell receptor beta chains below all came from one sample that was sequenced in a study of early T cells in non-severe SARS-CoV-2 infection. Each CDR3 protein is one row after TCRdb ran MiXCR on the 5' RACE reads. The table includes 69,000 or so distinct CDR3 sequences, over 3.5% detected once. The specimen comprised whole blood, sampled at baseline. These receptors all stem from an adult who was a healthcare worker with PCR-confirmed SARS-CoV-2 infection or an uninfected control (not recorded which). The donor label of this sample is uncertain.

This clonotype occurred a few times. CDR3 sequence (DNA): TGTGCCAGCTCACCGACGGGACAGGCCTACGAGCAGTACTTC. Protein sequence: CASSPTGQAYEQYF. The chain recombines TRBV18 with TRBJ2-7, with 8 nucleotides matching TRBD1. CDR1 KGHSH and CDR2 LQKENI come from the germline V gene. The CDR3 has 14 amino acids. The V gene end was trimmed by 3 bases and the J gene end by 2 bases; junction bases not matched to a gene: 3.

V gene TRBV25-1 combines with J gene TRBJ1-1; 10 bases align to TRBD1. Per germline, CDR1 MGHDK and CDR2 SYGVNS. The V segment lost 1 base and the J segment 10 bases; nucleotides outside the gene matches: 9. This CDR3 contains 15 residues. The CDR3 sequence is CASSEFGTGAITAFF. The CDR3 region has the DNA TGTGCCAGCAGTGAATTTGGGACAGGGGCTATTACAGCTTTCTTT.

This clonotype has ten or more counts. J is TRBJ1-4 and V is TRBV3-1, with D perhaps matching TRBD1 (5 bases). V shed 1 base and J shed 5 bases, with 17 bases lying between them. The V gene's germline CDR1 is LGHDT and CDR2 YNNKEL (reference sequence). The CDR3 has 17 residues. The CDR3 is CASSQGGVAGRNEKLFF. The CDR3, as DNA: TGTGCCAGCAGCCAAGGAGGGGTGGCAGGAAGAAATGAAAAACTGTTTTTT.

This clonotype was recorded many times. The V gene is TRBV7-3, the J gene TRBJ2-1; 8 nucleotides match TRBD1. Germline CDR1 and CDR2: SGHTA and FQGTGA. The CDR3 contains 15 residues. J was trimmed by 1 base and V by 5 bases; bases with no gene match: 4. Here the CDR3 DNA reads TGTGCCAGCAGCAAGGACAGGGATTCCTACAATGAGCAGTTCTTC. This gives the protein CASSKDRDSYNEQFF.

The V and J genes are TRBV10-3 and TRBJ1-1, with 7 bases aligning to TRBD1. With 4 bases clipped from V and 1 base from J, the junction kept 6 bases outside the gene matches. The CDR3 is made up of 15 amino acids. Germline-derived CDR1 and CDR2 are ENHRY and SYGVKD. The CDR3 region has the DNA TGTGCCATCAGTGTCAACAGGGGCTCGAACACTGAAGCTTTCTTT. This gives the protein CAISVNRGSNTEAFF.

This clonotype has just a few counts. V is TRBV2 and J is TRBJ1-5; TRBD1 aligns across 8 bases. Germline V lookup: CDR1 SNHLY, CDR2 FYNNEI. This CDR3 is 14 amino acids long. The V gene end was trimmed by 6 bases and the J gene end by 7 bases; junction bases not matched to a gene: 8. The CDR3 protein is CASSGQGMRQPQHF. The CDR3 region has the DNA TGTGCCAGCAGCGGACAGGGAATGCGGCAGCCCCAGCATTTT.

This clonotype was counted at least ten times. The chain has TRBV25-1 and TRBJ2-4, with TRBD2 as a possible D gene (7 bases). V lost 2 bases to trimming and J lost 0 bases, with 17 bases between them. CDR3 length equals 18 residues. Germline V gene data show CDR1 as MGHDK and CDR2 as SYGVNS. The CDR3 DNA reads TGTGCCAGCAGTGAACCCCGGGGGGCAGGGGTAGCCAAAAACATTCAGTACTTC. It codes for CASSEPRGAGVAKNIQYF. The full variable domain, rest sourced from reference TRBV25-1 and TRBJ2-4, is EADIYQTPRYLVIGTGKKITLECSQTMGHDKMYWYQQDPGMELHLIHYSYGVNSTEKGDLSSESTVSRIRTEHFPLTLESARPSHTSQYLCASSEPRGAGVAKNIQYFGAGTRLSVL.

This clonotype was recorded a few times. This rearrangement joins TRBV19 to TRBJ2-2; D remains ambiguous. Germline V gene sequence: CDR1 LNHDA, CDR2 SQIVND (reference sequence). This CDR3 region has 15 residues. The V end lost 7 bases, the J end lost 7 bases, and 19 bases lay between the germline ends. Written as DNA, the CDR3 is TGTGCCAGTACCAAACCGGGCTATCAACACGGGGAGCTGTTTTTT. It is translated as CASTKPGYQHGELFF.

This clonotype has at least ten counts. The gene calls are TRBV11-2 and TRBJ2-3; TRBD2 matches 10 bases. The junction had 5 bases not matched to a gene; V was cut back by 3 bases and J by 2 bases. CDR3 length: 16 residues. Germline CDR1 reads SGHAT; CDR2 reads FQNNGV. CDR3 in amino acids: CASSFRSGGVTDTQYF. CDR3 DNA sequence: TGTGCCAGCAGCTTCCGGAGCGGGGGGGTCACAGATACGCAGTATTTT.

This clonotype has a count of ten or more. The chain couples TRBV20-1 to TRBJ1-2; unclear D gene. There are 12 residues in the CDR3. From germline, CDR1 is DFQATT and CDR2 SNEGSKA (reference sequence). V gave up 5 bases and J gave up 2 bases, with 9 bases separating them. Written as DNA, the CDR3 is TGCAGTGCTTTCTGGGGAAACTATGGCTACACCTTC. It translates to CSAFWGNYGYTF.

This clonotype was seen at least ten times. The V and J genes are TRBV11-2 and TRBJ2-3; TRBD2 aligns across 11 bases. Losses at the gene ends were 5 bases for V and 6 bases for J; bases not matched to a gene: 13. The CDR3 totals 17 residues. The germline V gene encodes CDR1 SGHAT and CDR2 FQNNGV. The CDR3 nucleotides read TGTGCCAGCAGCCCTGCGGGTAGCGGGGGGGGTTCGGATACGCAGTATTTT. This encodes CASSPAGSGGGSDTQYF.

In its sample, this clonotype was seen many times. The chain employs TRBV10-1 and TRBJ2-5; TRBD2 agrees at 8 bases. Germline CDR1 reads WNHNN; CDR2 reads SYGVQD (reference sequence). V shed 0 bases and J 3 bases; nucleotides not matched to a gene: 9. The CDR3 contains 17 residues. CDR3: CASSESIGSGDKETQYF. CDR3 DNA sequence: TGCGCCAGCAGTGAGTCGATCGGTAGCGGGGATAAAGAGACCCAGTACTTC.

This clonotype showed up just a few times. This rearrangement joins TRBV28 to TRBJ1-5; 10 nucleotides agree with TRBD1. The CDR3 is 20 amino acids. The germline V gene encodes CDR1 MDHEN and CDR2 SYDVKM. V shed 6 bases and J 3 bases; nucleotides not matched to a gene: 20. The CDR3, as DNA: TGTGCCAGCAGAACCACTGGCTACTTGGGGACAGGGGCTCACAATCAGCCCCAGCATTTT. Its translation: CASRTTGYLGTGAHNQPQHF.

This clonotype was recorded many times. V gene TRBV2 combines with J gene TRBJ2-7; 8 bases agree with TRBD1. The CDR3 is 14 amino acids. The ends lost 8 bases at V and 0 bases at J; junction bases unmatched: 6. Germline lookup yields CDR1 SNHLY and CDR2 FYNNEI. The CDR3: CASHRDRSSYEQYF. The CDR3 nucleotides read TGTGCCAGCCATCGGGACAGGAGCTCCTACGAGCAGTACTTC. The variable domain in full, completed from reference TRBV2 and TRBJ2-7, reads EPEVTQTPSHQVTQMGQEVILRCVPISNHLYFYWYRQILGQKVEFLVSFYNNEISEKSEIFDDQFSVERPDGSNFTLKIRSTKLEDSAMYFCASHRDRSSYEQYFGPGTRLTVT.

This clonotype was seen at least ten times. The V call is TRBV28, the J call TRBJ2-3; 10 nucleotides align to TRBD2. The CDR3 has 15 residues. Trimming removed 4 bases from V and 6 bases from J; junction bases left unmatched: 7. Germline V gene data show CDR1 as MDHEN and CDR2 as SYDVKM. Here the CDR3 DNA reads TGTGCCAGCAGTTGGCATAGCGGGGGGATGGATACGCAGTATTTT. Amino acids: CASSWHSGGMDTQYF.

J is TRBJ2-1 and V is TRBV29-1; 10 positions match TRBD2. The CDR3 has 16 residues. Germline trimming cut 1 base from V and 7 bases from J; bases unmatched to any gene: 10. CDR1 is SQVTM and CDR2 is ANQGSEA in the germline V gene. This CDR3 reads CSVEATSGFPNNEQFF. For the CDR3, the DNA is TGCAGCGTTGAAGCGACTAGCGGGTTTCCTAATAATGAGCAGTTCTTC.

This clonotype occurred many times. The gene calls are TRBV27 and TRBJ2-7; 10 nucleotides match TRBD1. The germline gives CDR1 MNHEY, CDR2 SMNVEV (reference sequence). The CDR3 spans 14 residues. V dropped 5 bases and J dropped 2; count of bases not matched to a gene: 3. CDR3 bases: TGTGCCAGCAGTGTGGACAGGGGGGCCTACGAGCAGTACTTC. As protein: CASSVDRGAYEQYF.

The CDR3 spells CASSESLAGWGQETQYF. CDR3 sequence (DNA): TGTGCCAGCAGTGAATCGTTAGCCGGGTGGGGCCAAGAGACCCAGTACTTC. The chain couples TRBV25-1 to TRBJ2-5, with D uncertain. Trimming took off 1 base at V and 1 base at J, with 16 bases between the two ends. Looked up from germline, CDR1 is MGHDK and CDR2 is SYGVNS. This CDR3 is 17 amino acids long.

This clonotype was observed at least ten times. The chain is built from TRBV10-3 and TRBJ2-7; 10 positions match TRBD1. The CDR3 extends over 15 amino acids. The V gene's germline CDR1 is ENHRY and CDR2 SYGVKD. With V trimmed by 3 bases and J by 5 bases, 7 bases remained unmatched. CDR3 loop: CAISEAPGQGNEQYF. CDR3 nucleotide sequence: TGTGCCATCAGTGAAGCACCGGGACAGGGGAACGAGCAGTACTTC.

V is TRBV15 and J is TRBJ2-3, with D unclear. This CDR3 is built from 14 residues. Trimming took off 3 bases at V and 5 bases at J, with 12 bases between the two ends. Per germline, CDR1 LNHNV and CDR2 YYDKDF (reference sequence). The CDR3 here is CATSSKIGVDTQYF. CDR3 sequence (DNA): TGTGCCACCAGCAGTAAAATAGGAGTAGATACGCAGTATTTT. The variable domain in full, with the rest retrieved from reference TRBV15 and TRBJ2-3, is DAMVIQNPRYQVTQFGKPVTLSCSQTLNHNVMYWYQQKSSQAPKLLFHYYDKDFNNEADTPDNFQSRRPNTSFCFLDIRSPGLGDTAMYLCATSSKIGVDTQYFGPGTRLTVL.